This T cell receptor (beta chain) was profiled in a study of T cell repertoires in cytomegalovirus infection. Whole-study context: Based on public TCR beta signatures, there were indications of CMV infection and of a matching HLA type. Study-level findings and limits: Of the TCR beta families, the public ones yielded a cumulative frequency that identified carriers of CMV plus the relevant HLA. Ex vivo, HLA-C-restricted CMV-specific TCR beta clonotypes prevailed over the rest of the response.

V lost 0 bases, J lost 2 bases, and 14 bases lay in between. Per the germline V gene, CDR1 is DFQATT and CDR2 is SNEGSKA (reference sequence). The CDR3 sequence is 16 residues long. TCRdb redid the calling of the reads with MiXCR, one entry per CDR3 protein. The sample lists 700,000 to 950,000 distinct CDR3 sequences; around a third were seen once. Points on this clonotype: Its specificity is unknown.

The rearrangement uses TRBV20-1 and TRBJ1-5; a possible D gene is TRBD1 (5 bases). The receptor was derived from a human donor in good health (CMV status not recorded). Some clones in this sample may be carry-over from other donors' samples. Sequencing was performed on cultured CD8+ T cells from PBMCs, taken from culture after CMV antigen stimulation. The chain's CDR3 is CSARDRFGGGNQPQHF. The CDR3 DNA follows: TGCAGTGCTAGAGATCGGTTTGGGGGAGGCAATCAGCCCCAGCATTTT.